Below, 21 T cell receptor beta chains from the same sample are listed, as sequenced in a study of cytomegalovirus exposure and HLA in healthy donors. PCR primers comprised 60 Vbeta and 13 Jbeta primers. Method: immunoSEQ multiplex PCR; TCRdb's copy keeps in-frame clones and lacks some. The table lists approximately 150,000 clones, around 75% of them singletons. Sequences were obtained from PBMCs. All receptors come from a man in his 60s in good health and CMV-seronegative.

Concerning this clone itself: The junction shows a germline mismatch at one end, possibly a read error. The chain joins TRBV5-1 to TRBJ2-1, with 11 bases fitting TRBD1. Per germline, CDR1 SGHRS and CDR2 YFSETQ. The CDR3 has 13 amino acids. CDR3 DNA: TGCGCCAGCAGCTTGGAGCGGACAGGGGGCAGGATCTTC. This gives the protein CASSLERTGGRIF. Full variable domain (outside the CDR3, taken from reference TRBV5-1 and TRBJ2-1): KAGVTQTPRYLIKTRGQQVTLSCSPISGHRSVSWYQQTPGQGLQFLFEYFSETQRNKGNFPGRFSGRQFSNSRSEMNVSTLELGDSALYLCASSLERTGGRIFGPGTRLTVL.

The V call is TRBV21-1, the J call TRBJ1-3. TRBV21-1 is a known pseudogene. The CDR3 length is 15 residues. CDR3: CASSNGSLSGNTIYF. Here the CDR3 DNA reads TGTGCCAGCAGCAACGGGTCACTATCTGGAAACACCATATATTTT.

The chain employs TRBV28 and TRBJ2-7; 10 positions agree with TRBD2. The CDR3 spans 16 residues. The germline V gene has CDR1 MDHEN and CDR2 SYDVKM. J was trimmed by 0 bases and V by 5 bases; bases with no gene match: 7. CDR3 coding DNA: TGTGCCAGCAGTCGTATAGCGGGAGGTGCCTCCTACGAGCAGTACTTC. This encodes CASSRIAGGASYEQYF. Supplemented by reference TRBV28 and TRBJ2-7, the full variable domain reads DVKVTQSSRYLVKRTGEKVFLECVQDMDHENMFWYRQDPGLGLRLIYFSYDVKMKEKGDIPEGYSVSREKKERFSLILESASTNQTSMYLCASSRIAGGASYEQYFGPGTRLTVT.

The chain is built from TRBV28 and TRBJ2-2; TRBD2 is a possible D gene (7 bases). The CDR3 contains 15 residues. Germline assignment: CDR1 MDHEN and CDR2 SYDVKM. Trimming took 6 bases from V and 1 from J, leaving 12 bases between them. The CDR3 DNA reads TGTGCCAGCAGGAAAAGGGGGGGGAACACCGGGGAGCTGTTTTTT. It is translated as CASRKRGGNTGELFF.

The gene calls are TRBV5-4 and TRBJ1-4; a possible D gene is TRBD1 (5 bases). CDR1 is SGHNT, CDR2 YYREEE, per germline (reference sequence). CDR3 length: 13 residues. V was clipped by 10 bases and J by 0 bases, with 10 bases between them. For the CDR3, the DNA is TGTGCCGCCGGGGGAGCAACTAATGAAAAACTGTTTTTT. Translated: CAAGGATNEKLFF.

The V gene is TRBV9, the J gene TRBJ2-7; 8 bases match TRBD1. The CDR3 covers 14 residues. With V trimmed by 4 bases and J by 1 base, 4 bases remained unmatched. The germline gives CDR1 SGDLS, CDR2 YYNGEE. The CDR3 region is CASSSRDRSYEQYF. The CDR3 DNA reads as TGTGCCAGCAGCTCTCGGGACAGGTCCTACGAGCAGTACTTC.

The sample holds a few counts of this clone. The chain has TRBV19 and TRBJ2-3; D ambiguous. Germline CDR1 is LNHDA and CDR2 is SQIVND (reference sequence). V dropped 5 bases and J dropped 1 base, with 13 bases sitting between them. CDR3 length: 15 amino acids. The CDR3 spells CASSPSAAGTDTQYF. The CDR3 coding sequence is TGTGCCAGTAGTCCCTCCGCCGCGGGCACAGATACGCAGTATTTT.

This clone has a single count. The chain carries TRBV29-1 and TRBJ1-2, with 9 bases fitting TRBD1. Germline V gives CDR1 SQVTM, CDR2 ANQGSEA. V lost 3 bases to trimming and J lost 4 bases; unmatched junction nucleotides: 6. The CDR3 totals 14 residues. In DNA, the CDR3 is TGCAGCGTTGATAAGACAGGGGGTTCCTATGGCTACACCTTC. This sequence encodes CSVDKTGGSYGYTF. The whole variable domain, filled in from reference TRBV29-1 and TRBJ1-2, reads SAVISQKPSRDICQRGTSLTIQCQVDSQVTMMFWYRQQPGQSLTLIATANQGSEATYESGFVIDKFPISRPNLTFSTLTVSNMSPEDSSIYLCSVDKTGGSYGYTFGSGTRLTVV.

The chain recombines TRBV30 with TRBJ2-2, with D perhaps TRBD1 (6 bases). The CDR3 has 18 residues. The germline gives CDR1 GTSNPN, CDR2 SVGIG (reference sequence). V dropped 8 bases and J dropped 0 bases, with 25 bases sitting between them. CDR3 in amino acids: CARSLGQIHYANTGELFF. In nucleotides, the CDR3 is TGTGCCCGCAGCTTAGGACAGATTCACTACGCGAACACCGGGGAGCTGTTTTTT. Supplemented by reference TRBV30 and TRBJ2-2, the full variable domain reads SQTIHQWPATLVQPVGSPLSLECTVEGTSNPNLYWYRQAAGRGLQLLFYSVGIGQISSEVPQNLSASRPQDRQFILSSKKLLLSDSGFYLCARSLGQIHYANTGELFFGEGSRLTVL.

This chain connects TRBV19 to TRBJ1-1; D remains unclear. The germline V gene encodes CDR1 LNHDA and CDR2 SQIVND (reference sequence). The V gene lost 5 bases and the J gene lost 11 bases, with 18 bases spanning the gap. The CDR3 length is 13 residues. The CDR3: CASSESLTRKAFF. The CDR3 DNA follows: TGTGCCAGTAGTGAATCCCTGACGCGGAAGGCTTTCTTT.

The chain joins TRBV19 to TRBJ2-2, with D maybe TRBD2 (6 bases). Deletions cut 4 bases from V and 3 bases from J, with 12 bases between. Per germline, CDR1 LNHDA and CDR2 SQIVND (reference sequence). The CDR3 consists of 15 residues. CDR3 DNA sequence: TGTGCCAGTAGTAATAGCGGAGGGTACACCGGGGAGCTGTTTTTT. Translating it yields CASSNSGGYTGELFF.

This clone appeared a few times. Distinct nucleotide sequences in the sample also encode this CDR3. The CDR3 region is CASSFGTANYGYTF. The CDR3 DNA sequence: TGTGCCAGCAGCTTTGGCACCGCTAACTATGGCTACACCTTC. V and J are TRBV5-4 and TRBJ1-2, with unresolved D. Trimming pared 2 bases from V and 0 bases from J, leaving 8 bases between. The CDR3 is 14 residues long. The germline CDR1 and CDR2 sequences are SGHNT and YYREEE (reference sequence).

This chain joins TRBV6-6 and TRBJ2-7; 9 bases agree with TRBD1. Germline V lookup: CDR1 MNHNY, CDR2 SVGAGI (reference sequence). This CDR3 comprises 14 residues. V lost 0 bases and J lost 5; bases outside the gene matches: 2. CDR3: CASSYSTGGDEQYF. The CDR3 DNA reads as TGTGCCAGCAGTTACTCCACAGGGGGCGACGAGCAGTACTTC.

This clone has a handful of counts. The same CDR3 also results from other DNA sequences found in this sample. The J gene is TRBJ2-1, the V gene TRBV27; 15 bases are a match to TRBD2. Germline lookup yields CDR1 MNHEY and CDR2 SMNVEV (reference sequence). V was pared by 5 bases and J by 6 bases, with 2 bases of the junction left unmatched. This CDR3 is 15 amino acids long. CDR3 in DNA: TGTGCCAGCAGTCTGGGACTAGCGGGAGGCAATGAGCAGTTCTTC. This sequence encodes CASSLGLAGGNEQFF.

This clone was counted a single time. This chain uses TRBV30 with TRBJ2-3, with 7 nucleotides matching TRBD1. Germline values: CDR1 GTSNPN, CDR2 SVGIG (reference sequence). The CDR3 spans 14 residues. Unmatched junction bases numbered 7, after V lost 5 bases and J lost 2 bases. The CDR3 DNA is TGTGCCTGGGGTGAGACAGGGTTCACAGATACGCAGTATTTT. Protein sequence: CAWGETGFTDTQYF.

J is TRBJ2-2 and V is TRBV29-1; 12 bases line up with TRBD2. The CDR3 is 14 residues long. CDR1 and CDR2 (germline): SQVTM, ANQGSEA. Unmatched junction bases numbered 0, after V lost 4 bases and J lost 3 bases. In DNA form, the CDR3 reads TGCAGCGTTGGACTAGCGGGGGACACCGGGGAGCTGTTTTTT. Translated, it gives CSVGLAGDTGELFF.

CDR3 bases: TGTGCCAGTAGTATATGGGACAGAACCCCTTCCAACACTGAAGCTTTCTTT. As protein: CASSIWDRTPSNTEAFF. The J gene is TRBJ1-1, the V gene TRBV19; 7 bases are a match to TRBD1. V trimming: 2 bases; J trimming: 2 bases; junction bases outside the gene matches: 11. The germline gives CDR1 LNHDA, CDR2 SQIVND (reference sequence). The CDR3 consists of 17 residues.

This chain uses TRBV23-1 with TRBJ2-3, with 11 bases aligning to TRBD2. Being an ORF, TRBV23-1 has a function that is uncertain. Trimming cost V 8 bases and J 3 bases; bases outside gene matches: 10. The length of the CDR3 is 16 residues. The CDR3 loop reads CASGVDSGRGTDTQYF. The CDR3 DNA is TGCGCCAGCGGAGTAGATAGCGGGAGGGGGACAGATACGCAGTATTTT.

The genes are TRBV30 and TRBJ2-1, with D perhaps matching TRBD2 (6 bases). Germline V gene lookup returns CDR1 GTSNPN and CDR2 SVGIG (reference sequence). The CDR3 has 13 amino acids. V was shortened by 3 bases and J by 4 bases, with 10 bases between the two germline ends. CDR3: CAWSRDLYNEQFF. CDR3 DNA sequence: TGTGCCTGGAGCCGGGACTTATACAATGAGCAGTTCTTC. Based on the CDR3 plus reference TRBV30 and TRBJ2-1, the full variable domain is SQTIHQWPATLVQPVGSPLSLECTVEGTSNPNLYWYRQAAGRGLQLLFYSVGIGQISSEVPQNLSASRPQDRQFILSSKKLLLSDSGFYLCAWSRDLYNEQFFGPGTRLTVL.

This clone was found a few times. J is TRBJ2-1 and V is TRBV7-2; the D is unclear. The germline CDR1 and CDR2 sequences are SGHTA and FQGNSA. V was shortened by 1 base and J by 3 bases, with 10 bases between the two germline ends. The CDR3 extends over 15 amino acids. DNA of the CDR3: TGTGCCAGCAGCTTAGATTGGAGCCGCTACAATGAGCAGTTCTTC. Translating gives CASSLDWSRYNEQFF. The full variable domain, completed using reference TRBV7-2 and TRBJ2-1, is GAGVSQSPSNKVTEKGKDVELRCDPISGHTALYWYRQSLGQGLEFLIYFQGNSAPDKSGLPSDRFSAERTGGSVSTLTIQRTQQEDSAVYLCASSLDWSRYNEQFFGPGTRLTVL.

The chain employs TRBV9 and TRBJ1-4; the match to TRBD1 covers 9 bases. The CDR3 spans 15 residues. The V gene's germline CDR1 is SGDLS and CDR2 YYNGEE. The V segment lost 4 bases and the J segment 7 bases; nucleotides outside the gene matches: 8. CDR3 loop: CASSPRTGVGEKLFF. The CDR3 region has the DNA TGTGCCAGCAGCCCTCGGACAGGGGTAGGTGAAAAACTGTTTTTT.